What follows describes a single TCR beta chain. The antigen is not known. The sample is drawn from a study of vaccination effects on CD4 cells after COVID-19. Study overall: Before sequencing took place, the ViraFEST assay used viral peptide pools to expand antigen-specific CD4+ T cells. Study-wide findings and caveats: Only a single clone (1 of 255 vaccine-induced clones in healthy vaccinees) cross-reacted with common cold coronaviruses.

CD4+ T cell isolation took place after nine to eleven days of culture. The germline gives CDR1 GTSNPN, CDR2 SVGIG (reference sequence). The CDR3 sequence is 14 residues long. J lost 3 bases, V lost 5 bases, and 4 bases had no gene match. The method was immunoSEQ multiplex PCR; TCRdb's version includes in-frame clones alone and lacks a portion of them. The sample has tens of thousands of clones; 77% are singletons. The chain carries TRBV30 and TRBJ2-3, with 11 nucleotides matching TRBD1. Specimen: CD4+ T cells from PBMCs cultured without peptide, collected before COVID-19 vaccination. The sequence was obtained from a human donor who received a COVID-19 vaccine. The CDR3 region has the DNA TGTGCCTGGTTGGGGACAGGGGGTACAGATACGCAGTATTTT. Amino acid sequence: CAWLGTGGTDTQYF.